This TCR beta chain was documented in a study of Ad26.COV2.S vaccination and SARS-CoV-2 variants. The sample's treatment: around 19 received Ad26.COV2.S at low or high dose, single or two shots; roughly five received placebo; per-sample allocation not given. The investigators took samples on day 63 after the first vaccine or placebo injection. TCRdb's copy holds only in-frame clones and misses some; the assay was immunoSEQ multiplex PCR. Of hundreds of thousands of clones listed, 88% are singletons. The sample holds a few counts of this clone. V gave up 0 bases and J gave up 6 bases, with 17 bases separating them. This CDR3 spans 16 amino acids. Germline loops: CDR1 LGHNA, CDR2 YNFKEQ.

This chain joins TRBV4-2 and TRBJ1-1; a weak D match, TRBD1 (5 bases). The receptor's source is a person aged 18-65 years who received the Ad26.COV2.S COVID-19 vaccine or a placebo. The sample was peripheral blood, taken in a trial of Ad26.COV2.S vaccine versus placebo. The CDR3: CASSQDGSGREAEAFF. The CDR3 coding sequence is TGTGCCAGCAGCCAAGATGGTAGCGGCAGGGAGGCTGAAGCTTTCTTT.